Shown below are 11 T cell receptor beta chains from a single sample sequenced in a study of blood T cell repertoires in COVID-19. Clones were read by immunoSEQ multiplex PCR, and TCRdb kept only the in-frame ones, dropping some. The data contain roughly 80,000 clones, approximately 88% of them singletons. Sequenced sample: peripheral blood. The receptor source for this set is a woman of 80 years or more with acute or convalescent COVID-19.

This clone was picked up a small number of times. This sequence joins TRBV7-9 and TRBJ1-1; the D gene is possibly TRBD1 (6 bases). Trimming removed 7 bases at V and 6 bases at J, with 9 bases between. In germline, CDR1 is SEHNR, CDR2 FQNEAQ (reference sequence). The CDR3 has 11 residues. CDR3 nucleotide sequence: TGTGCCAGCAAGGGGGGGTCTGAAGCTTTCTTT. Its translation: CASKGGSEAFF. Based on the CDR3 plus reference TRBV7-9 and TRBJ1-1, the full variable domain is DTGVSQNPRHKITKRGQNVTFRCDPISEHNRLYWYRQTLGQGPEFLTYFQNEAQLEKSRLLSDRFSAERPKGSFSTLEIQRTEQGDSAMYLCASKGGSEAFFGQGTRLTVV.

The chain has TRBV25-1 and TRBJ1-1; D perhaps matches TRBD1 (6 bases). The CDR3 is made up of 15 amino acids. With 1 base removed from V and 4 bases from J, the gap between germline ends came to 13 bases. The germline V gene encodes CDR1 MGHDK and CDR2 SYGVNS. In DNA, the CDR3 is TGTGCCAGCAGTGAATCAGGGGTCCAGGGCACTGAAGCTTTCTTT. Protein: CASSESGVQGTEAFF. Full variable domain (rest looked up from reference TRBV25-1 and TRBJ1-1): EADIYQTPRYLVIGTGKKITLECSQTMGHDKMYWYQQDPGMELHLIHYSYGVNSTEKGDLSSESTVSRIRTEHFPLTLESARPSHTSQYLCASSESGVQGTEAFFGQGTRLTVV.

This chain joins TRBV6-6 and TRBJ1-5, with 8 bases identical to TRBD1. Germline V gene data show CDR1 as MNHNY and CDR2 as SVGAGI (reference sequence). The V and J ends lost 7 bases and 5 bases, in that order; junction bases with no gene match: 4. The CDR3 length is 13 residues. CDR3 in amino acids: CASIGQGYQPQHF. The CDR3 DNA is TGTGCCAGCATCGGACAGGGATATCAGCCCCAGCATTTT.

V is TRBV6-5 and J is TRBJ1-2; D may be TRBD1 (5 bases). The length of the CDR3 is 13 residues. V gave up 5 bases and J gave up 4 bases, with 11 bases separating them. CDR1 MNHEY and CDR2 SVGAGI come from the germline V gene. CDR3 nucleotides: TGTGCCAGCAGTAACCAGGGTAGCTATGGCTACACCTTC. It codes for CASSNQGSYGYTF.

The V and J genes are TRBV7-2 and TRBJ1-2, with 7 bases that match TRBD1. The CDR3 loop spans 17 amino acids. Germline V gene lookup returns CDR1 SGHTA and CDR2 FQGNSA. Germline trimming cut 0 bases from V and 0 bases from J; bases unmatched to any gene: 7. As DNA, the CDR3 is TGTGCCAGCAGCTTAGCGCCATACAGGGGCACTAACTATGGCTACACCTTC. Amino acids: CASSLAPYRGTNYGYTF.

The CDR3 DNA reads TGTGCCAGCAGCACCCCCGGAGGTAATGAAAAACTGTTTTTT. Its protein is CASSTPGGNEKLFF. V gene TRBV9 combines with J gene TRBJ1-4; D uncertain. V lost 4 bases, J lost 4 bases, and 11 bases lay in between. The CDR3 runs 14 residues. Germline V lookup: CDR1 SGDLS, CDR2 YYNGEE.

This clone was seen a handful of times. V usage is TRBV9 and J usage is TRBJ1-4; TRBD1 matches at 8 bases. V shed 0 bases, J shed 0 bases, and the junction held 4 bases outside the gene matches. CDR3 size: 17 residues. Germline CDR1 reads SGDLS; CDR2 reads YYNGEE. The CDR3 loop reads CASSVGGTGATNEKLFF. Here the CDR3 DNA reads TGTGCCAGCAGCGTAGGAGGGACAGGCGCAACTAATGAAAAACTGTTTTTT.

Only a few counts were recorded for this clone. V gene TRBV5-6 combines with J gene TRBJ1-3; 7 bases line up with TRBD1. Germline-derived CDR1 and CDR2 are SGHDT and YYEEEE. The CDR3 is 14 residues long. The J segment lost 0 bases and the V segment lost 3 bases, leaving 0 bases of the junction unmatched. Here the CDR3 reads CASSSGGSGNTIYF. Here the CDR3 DNA reads TGTGCCAGCAGCTCAGGGGGCTCTGGAAACACCATATATTTT.

V and J are TRBV4-2 and TRBJ2-1; the D gene is possibly TRBD2 (6 bases). This CDR3 comprises 15 residues. Germline CDR1 LGHNA, CDR2 YNFKEQ. V was trimmed by 1 base and J by 5 bases, leaving 12 bases between them. The CDR3 DNA reads TGTGCCAGCAGCCAAGGGGGGAGCGGGCACAATGAGCAGTTCTTC. It translates to CASSQGGSGHNEQFF.

This clone was detected only a few times. The chain joins TRBV7-8 to TRBJ1-2; D may be TRBD1 (5 bases). This CDR3 has 14 residues. Germline V gene data show CDR1 as SGHVS and CDR2 as FQNEAQ. Trimming left V 2 bases short and J 8 bases short, with 15 bases between. The CDR3 sequence: CASSLNAGLVGYTF. The CDR3 region has the DNA TGTGCCAGCAGCTTAAACGCAGGGCTGGTCGGCTACACCTTC.

The V gene is TRBV27, the J gene TRBJ1-1, with unresolved D. CDR3 size: 16 residues. Trimming pared 5 bases from V and 6 bases from J, leaving 22 bases between. In germline, CDR1 is MNHEY, CDR2 SMNVEV (reference sequence). The CDR3 sequence: CASSPHKTPQNSEAFF. CDR3 nucleotides: TGTGCCAGCAGTCCTCACAAGACACCCCAAAACTCTGAAGCTTTCTTT.